The 14 T cell receptor beta chains given below trace back to one sample, sequenced in a study of T cell repertoires in cytomegalovirus infection. These TCRs are of unknown antigen specificity. TCRdb re-called the reads with MiXCR, one entry per CDR3 protein. This sample carries about 770,000 distinct CDR3 sequences, 25% to 35% of them seen once, and the ten largest clones take less than 15%. Here the sequenced sample was cultured CD8+ T cells from PBMCs, taken from culture after CMV antigen stimulation. These receptor sequences come from a human donor in good health (CMV status not recorded). Some clones in this sample may be carry-over from other donors' samples.

This clonotype was found many times. The chain links TRBV7-8 to TRBJ1-1; D uncertain. Trimming took off 6 bases at V and 6 bases at J, with 11 bases between the two ends. From germline, CDR1 is SGHVS and CDR2 FQNEAQ. This CDR3 is 12 amino acids long. The CDR3 protein is CASSRLEAEAFF. The CDR3 DNA reads TGTGCCAGCAGTCGTCTTGAGGCTGAAGCTTTCTTT.

This clonotype was counted a few times. The chain links TRBV7-6 to TRBJ2-3; D not resolved. V was pared by 5 bases and J by 5 bases, with 8 bases between. This CDR3 is 12 amino acids long. Germline lookup yields CDR1 SGHVS and CDR2 FNYEAQ. For the CDR3, the DNA is TGTGCCAGCAGCAAAAGCGTAGATACGCAGTATTTT. This encodes CASSKSVDTQYF.

This clonotype was recorded a few times. The V call is TRBV7-2, the J call TRBJ2-1; D possibly matches TRBD1 or TRBD2 (6 bases each). The germline V gene has CDR1 SGHTA and CDR2 FQGNSA. The length of the CDR3 is 14 residues. V shed 6 bases and J shed 5 bases, with 14 bases lying between them. The CDR3, as DNA: TGTGCCAGCAGTCCTCGGGGGCGCAACAATGAGCAGTTCTTC. It is translated as CASSPRGRNNEQFF.

The chain employs TRBV7-9 and TRBJ1-3, with D uncertain. V shed 2 bases and J shed 0 bases, with 8 bases lying between them. The CDR3 runs to 15 residues. CDR1 and CDR2 from the germline V gene are SEHNR and FQNEAQ (reference sequence). This CDR3 reads CASSLSQTSGNTIYF. CDR3 sequence (DNA): TGTGCCAGCAGCTTATCCCAGACCTCTGGAAACACCATATATTTT.

In its sample, this clonotype was seen a few times. The chain links TRBV6-2 or TRBV6-3 to TRBJ2-7; a weak D match, TRBD1 (5 bases). CDR3 length: 15 amino acids. Germline V gene data show CDR1 as MNHEY and CDR2 as SVGEGT. V was clipped by 4 bases and J by 3 bases, with 16 bases between them. The CDR3 spells CASSSPPGDSYEQYV. In nucleotides, the CDR3 is TGTGCCAGCAGTTCACCCCCCGGCGACAGCTACGAGCAGTACGTC.

The chain links TRBV2 to TRBJ1-2; unclear D gene. Germline V lookup: CDR1 SNHLY, CDR2 FYNNEI. V was cut by 7 bases and J by 0 bases, with 9 bases left in between. This CDR3 has 13 amino acids. The CDR3 DNA follows: TGTGCCAGCATGGGCAGAACTAACTATGGCTACACCTTC. Amino acids: CASMGRTNYGYTF.

The chain employs TRBV12-3 or TRBV12-4 and TRBJ1-2, with TRBD1 as a possible D gene (6 bases). The CDR3 runs 13 residues. V lost 7 bases and J 8 bases, leaving 17 bases between the germline ends. CDR3 nucleotide sequence: TGTGCCAGCAACTTAGGGGGGGCGCACGGCTACACCTTC. Amino acids: CASNLGGAHGYTF.

CDR3 amino acids: CASTSLQGGYGYTF. The CDR3 DNA follows: TGTGCCAGCACCTCACTCCAGGGGGGGTATGGCTACACCTTC. The chain carries TRBV7-9 and TRBJ1-2, with 7 nucleotides matching TRBD1. J lost 5 bases, V lost 7 bases, and 10 bases had no gene match. Per the germline V gene, CDR1 is SEHNR and CDR2 is FQNEAQ (reference sequence). The CDR3 extends over 14 amino acids.

The genes are TRBV5-8 and TRBJ1-2; D might be TRBD1 (6 bases). The V end lost 2 bases, the J end lost 4 bases, and 15 bases lay between the germline ends. This CDR3 contains 15 residues. Germline-derived CDR1 and CDR2 are SGHTS and YDEGEE. CDR3 nucleotide sequence: TGTGCCAGCAGCTTTATGACAGGTTTACCCTATGGCTACACCTTC. This encodes CASSFMTGLPYGYTF.

In this sample, this clonotype turned up a few times. CDR3 loop: CASSRDRGPADTQYF. In DNA form, the CDR3 reads TGTGCCAGCAGTCGGGACAGGGGTCCGGCAGATACGCAGTATTTT. This chain joins TRBV6-2 or TRBV6-3 and TRBJ2-3, with TRBD1 matching 10 bases. V was pared by 5 bases and J by 4 bases, with 6 bases of the junction left unmatched. This CDR3 is 15 amino acids long. Germline-derived CDR1 and CDR2 are MNHEY and SVGEGT.

This clonotype was observed a handful of times. V usage is TRBV28 and J usage is TRBJ1-1, with TRBD1 as a possible D gene (5 bases). Per germline, CDR1 MDHEN and CDR2 SYDVKM. The V gene lost 1 base and the J gene lost 2 bases, with 11 bases spanning the gap. This CDR3 is built from 15 residues. Written as DNA, the CDR3 is TGTGCCAGCAGTTTATATGAGACAGCTAACACTGAAGCTTTCTTT. It specifies CASSLYETANTEAFF.

The rearrangement links TRBV4-1 to TRBJ2-1; no firm D call. Per the germline V gene, CDR1 is MGHRA and CDR2 is YSYEKL. Trimming removed 0 bases from V and 8 bases from J, with 8 bases in between. This CDR3 has 13 residues. CDR3 nucleotides: TGCGCCAGCAGCCAAGATGAAGGCCATGAGCAGTTCTTC. Translation: CASSQDEGHEQFF.

V gene TRBV5-4 combines with J gene TRBJ2-1, with D perhaps matching TRBD1 or TRBD2 (5 bases each). V lost 1 base and J lost 6, with 14 bases in between. Germline V CDR1 and CDR2: SGHNT, YYREEE (reference sequence). This CDR3 contains 15 residues. The CDR3 protein is CASSLSRERANEQFF. The CDR3 region has the DNA TGTGCCAGCAGCTTGAGCAGGGAGAGGGCCAATGAGCAGTTCTTC.

The rearrangement uses TRBV24-1 and TRBJ2-3; perhaps TRBD1 as D (5 bases). The CDR3 is made up of 12 amino acids. The germline V and J ends were trimmed by 4 bases and 9 bases, with 10 bases remaining between them. Germline V gives CDR1 KGHDR, CDR2 SFDVKD. The CDR3 DNA follows: TGTGCCACCAGTGACGACAGTGGGACGCAGTATTTT. Protein sequence: CATSDDSGTQYF.